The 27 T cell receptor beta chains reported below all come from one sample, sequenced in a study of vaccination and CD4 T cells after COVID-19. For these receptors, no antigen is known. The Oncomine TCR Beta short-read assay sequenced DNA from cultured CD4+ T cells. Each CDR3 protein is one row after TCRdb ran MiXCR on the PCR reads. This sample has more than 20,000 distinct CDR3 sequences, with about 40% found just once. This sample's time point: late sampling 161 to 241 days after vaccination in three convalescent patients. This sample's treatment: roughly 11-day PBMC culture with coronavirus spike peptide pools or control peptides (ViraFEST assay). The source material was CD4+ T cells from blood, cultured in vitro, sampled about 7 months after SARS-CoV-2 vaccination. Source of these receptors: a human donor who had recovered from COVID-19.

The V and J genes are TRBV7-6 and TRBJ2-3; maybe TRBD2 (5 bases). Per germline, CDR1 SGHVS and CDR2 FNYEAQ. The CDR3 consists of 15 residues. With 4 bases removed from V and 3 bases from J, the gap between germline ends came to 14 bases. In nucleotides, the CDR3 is TGTGCCAGCAGCTCCCCTGGGAGCCGGACAGATACGCAGTATTTT. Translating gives CASSSPGSRTDTQYF.

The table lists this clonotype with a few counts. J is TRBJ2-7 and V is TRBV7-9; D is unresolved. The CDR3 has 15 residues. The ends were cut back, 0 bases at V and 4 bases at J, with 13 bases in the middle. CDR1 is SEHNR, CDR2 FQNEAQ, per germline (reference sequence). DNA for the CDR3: TGTGCCAGCAGCTTAGCTGGGGAATTCAGGTACGAGCAGTACTTC. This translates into CASSLAGEFRYEQYF.

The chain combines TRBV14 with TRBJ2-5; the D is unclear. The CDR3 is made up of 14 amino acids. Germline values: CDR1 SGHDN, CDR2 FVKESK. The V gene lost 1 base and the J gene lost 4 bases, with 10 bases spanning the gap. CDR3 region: CASSQGARSETQYF. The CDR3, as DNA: TGTGCCAGCAGCCAAGGGGCTAGGTCAGAGACCCAGTACTTC. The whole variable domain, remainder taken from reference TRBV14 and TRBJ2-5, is EAGVTQFPSHSVIEKGQTVTLRCDPISGHDNLYWYRRVMGKEIKFLLHFVKESKQDESGMPNNRFLAERTGGTYSTLKVQPAELEDSGVYFCASSQGARSETQYFGPGTRLLVL.

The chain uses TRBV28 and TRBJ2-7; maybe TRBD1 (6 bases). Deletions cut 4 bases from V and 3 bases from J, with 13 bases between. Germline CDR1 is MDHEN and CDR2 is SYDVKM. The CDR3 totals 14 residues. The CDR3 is CASSSVGQVYEQYF. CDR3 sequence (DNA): TGTGCCAGCAGTTCCGTGGGACAAGTCTACGAGCAGTACTTC.

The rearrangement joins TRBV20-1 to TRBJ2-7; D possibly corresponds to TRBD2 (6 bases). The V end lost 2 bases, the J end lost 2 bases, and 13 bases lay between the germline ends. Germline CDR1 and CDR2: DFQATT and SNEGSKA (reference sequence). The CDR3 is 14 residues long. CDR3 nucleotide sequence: TGCAGTGCTAGACGGAGGGACGGTCCCTACGAGCAGTACTTC. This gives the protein CSARRRDGPYEQYF.

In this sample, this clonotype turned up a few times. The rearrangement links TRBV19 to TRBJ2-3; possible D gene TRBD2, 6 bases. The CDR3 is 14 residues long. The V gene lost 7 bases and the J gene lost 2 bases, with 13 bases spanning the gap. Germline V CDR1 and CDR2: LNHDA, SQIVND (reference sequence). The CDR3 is CASTAGLSTDTQYF. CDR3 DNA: TGTGCCAGTACGGCAGGACTATCCACAGATACGCAGTATTTT.

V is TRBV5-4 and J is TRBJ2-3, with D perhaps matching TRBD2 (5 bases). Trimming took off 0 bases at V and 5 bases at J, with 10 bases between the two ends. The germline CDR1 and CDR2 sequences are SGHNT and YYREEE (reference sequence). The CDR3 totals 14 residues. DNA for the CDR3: TGTGCCAGCAGCTTGGGAGGGCCCCTAGATACGCAGTATTTT. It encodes CASSLGGPLDTQYF.

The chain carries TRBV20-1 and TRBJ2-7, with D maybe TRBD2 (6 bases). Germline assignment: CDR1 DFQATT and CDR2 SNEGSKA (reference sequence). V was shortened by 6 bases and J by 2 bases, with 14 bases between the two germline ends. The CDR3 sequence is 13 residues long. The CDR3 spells CSAGGGGTYEQYF. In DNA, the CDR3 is TGCAGTGCCGGGGGAGGCGGAACCTACGAGCAGTACTTC.

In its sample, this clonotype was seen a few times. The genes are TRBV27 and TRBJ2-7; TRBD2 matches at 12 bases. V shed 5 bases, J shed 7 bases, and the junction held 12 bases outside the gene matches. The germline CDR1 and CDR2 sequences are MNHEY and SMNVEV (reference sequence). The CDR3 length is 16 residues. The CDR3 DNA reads TGTGCCAGCAGTCGAGCGGCTAGCGGGAGGGCGTCAGAGCAGTACTTC. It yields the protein CASSRAASGRASEQYF.

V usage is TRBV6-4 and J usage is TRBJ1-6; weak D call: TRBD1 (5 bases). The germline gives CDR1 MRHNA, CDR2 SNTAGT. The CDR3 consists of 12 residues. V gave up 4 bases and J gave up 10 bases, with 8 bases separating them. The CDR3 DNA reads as TGTGCCAGCAGTGGGGGGAACTCACCCCTCCACTTT. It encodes CASSGGNSPLHF.

CDR3 nucleotides: TGTGCCAGCAGCTTAGCGAGCTATGGGGATGGATACGAGCAGTACTTC. Encoded protein: CASSLASYGDGYEQYF. The gene calls are TRBV7-2 and TRBJ2-7, with D unclear. The CDR3 is made up of 16 amino acids. The V gene's germline CDR1 is SGHTA and CDR2 FQGNSA. V shed 0 bases and J shed 4 bases, with 16 bases lying between them. The whole variable domain, remainder taken from reference TRBV7-2 and TRBJ2-7, is GAGVSQSPSNKVTEKGKDVELRCDPISGHTALYWYRQSLGQGLEFLIYFQGNSAPDKSGLPSDRFSAERTGGSVSTLTIQRTQQEDSAVYLCASSLASYGDGYEQYFGPGTRLTVT.

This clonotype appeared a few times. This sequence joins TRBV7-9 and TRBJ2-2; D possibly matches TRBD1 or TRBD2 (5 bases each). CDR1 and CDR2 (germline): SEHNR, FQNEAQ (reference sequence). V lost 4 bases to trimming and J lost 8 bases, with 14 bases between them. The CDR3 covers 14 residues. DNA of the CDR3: TGTGCCAGCAGCTGGGGGATGAGCGCAGGGGAGCTGTTTTTT. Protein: CASSWGMSAGELFF. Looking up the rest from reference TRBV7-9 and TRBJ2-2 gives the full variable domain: DTGVSQNPRHKITKRGQNVTFRCDPISEHNRLYWYRQTLGQGPEFLTYFQNEAQLEKSRLLSDRFSAERPKGSFSTLEIQRTEQGDSAMYLCASSWGMSAGELFFGEGSRLTVL.

The chain's CDR3 is CASSPQIGVGEQYF. CDR3 in DNA: TGTGCCAGCAGCCCTCAGATAGGGGTAGGCGAGCAGTACTTC. The chain links TRBV7-7 to TRBJ2-7; TRBD1 might be the D (5 bases). The CDR3 runs to 14 residues. The V gene lost 5 bases and the J gene lost 6 bases, with 17 bases spanning the gap. Germline-derived CDR1 and CDR2 are SSHAT and FNYEAQ (reference sequence).

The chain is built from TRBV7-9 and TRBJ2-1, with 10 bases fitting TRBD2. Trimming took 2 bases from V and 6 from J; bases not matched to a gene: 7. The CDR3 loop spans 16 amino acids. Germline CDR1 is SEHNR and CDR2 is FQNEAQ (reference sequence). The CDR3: CASSLTSGRVRNEQFF. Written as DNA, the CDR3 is TGTGCCAGCAGCTTAACGAGCGGGAGGGTCCGCAATGAGCAGTTCTTC.

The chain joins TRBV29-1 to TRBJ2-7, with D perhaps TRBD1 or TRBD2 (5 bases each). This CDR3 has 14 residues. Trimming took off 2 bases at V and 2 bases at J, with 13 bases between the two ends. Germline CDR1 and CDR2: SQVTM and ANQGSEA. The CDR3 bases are TGCAGCGTTGAATTGGGCAGGGACCCCTACGAGCAGTACTTC. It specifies CSVELGRDPYEQYF.

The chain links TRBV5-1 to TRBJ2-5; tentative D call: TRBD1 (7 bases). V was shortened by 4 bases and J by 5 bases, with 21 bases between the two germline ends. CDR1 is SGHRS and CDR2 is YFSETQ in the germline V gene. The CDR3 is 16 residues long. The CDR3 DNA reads TGCGCCAGCAGCGGCAGGGGGGAGACCTCACTCGAGACCCAGTACTTC. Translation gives CASSGRGETSLETQYF.

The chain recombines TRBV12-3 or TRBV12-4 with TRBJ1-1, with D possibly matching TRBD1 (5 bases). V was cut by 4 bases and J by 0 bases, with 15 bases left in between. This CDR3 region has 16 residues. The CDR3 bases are TGTGCCAGCAGTTATGGGGCCGGATTCATGAACACTGAAGCTTTCTTT. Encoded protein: CASSYGAGFMNTEAFF.

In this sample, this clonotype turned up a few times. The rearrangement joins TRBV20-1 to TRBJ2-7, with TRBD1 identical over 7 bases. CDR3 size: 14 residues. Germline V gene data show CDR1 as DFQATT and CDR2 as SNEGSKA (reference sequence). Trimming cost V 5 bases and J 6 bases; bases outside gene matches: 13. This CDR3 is CSADPTGTLGEQYF. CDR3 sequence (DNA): TGCAGTGCTGATCCGACAGGGACCCTCGGCGAGCAGTACTTC.

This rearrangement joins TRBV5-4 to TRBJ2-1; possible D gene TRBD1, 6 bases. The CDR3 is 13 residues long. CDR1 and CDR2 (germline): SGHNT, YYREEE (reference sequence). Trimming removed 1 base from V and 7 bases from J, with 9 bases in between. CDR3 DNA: TGTGCCAGCAGCTTGCGCGGACAGAATGAGCAGTTCTTC. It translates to CASSLRGQNEQFF. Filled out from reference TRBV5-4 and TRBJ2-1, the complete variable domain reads ETGVTQSPTHLIKTRGQQVTLRCSSQSGHNTVSWYQQALGQGPQFIFQYYREEENGRGNFPPRFSGLQFPNYSSELNVNALELDDSALYLCASSLRGQNEQFFGPGTRLTVL.

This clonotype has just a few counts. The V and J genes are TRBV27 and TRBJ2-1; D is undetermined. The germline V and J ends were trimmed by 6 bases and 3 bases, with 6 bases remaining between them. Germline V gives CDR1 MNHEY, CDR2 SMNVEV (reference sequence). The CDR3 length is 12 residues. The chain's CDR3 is CASSHDYNEQFF. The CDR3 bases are TGTGCCAGCAGCCATGACTACAATGAGCAGTTCTTC.

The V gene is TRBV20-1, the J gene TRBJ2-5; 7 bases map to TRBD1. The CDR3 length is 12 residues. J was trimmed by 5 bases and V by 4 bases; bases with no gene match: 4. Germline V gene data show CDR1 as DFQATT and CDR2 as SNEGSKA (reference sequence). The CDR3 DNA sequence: TGCAGTGCTACGGACAGGTTGGAGACCCAGTACTTC. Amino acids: CSATDRLETQYF.

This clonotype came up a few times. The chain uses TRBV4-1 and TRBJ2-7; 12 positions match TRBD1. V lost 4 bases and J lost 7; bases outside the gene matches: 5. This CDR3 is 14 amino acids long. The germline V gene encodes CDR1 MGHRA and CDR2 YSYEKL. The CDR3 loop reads CASSPGTGGREQYF. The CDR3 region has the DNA TGCGCCAGCAGCCCCGGGACAGGGGGCCGGGAGCAGTACTTC.

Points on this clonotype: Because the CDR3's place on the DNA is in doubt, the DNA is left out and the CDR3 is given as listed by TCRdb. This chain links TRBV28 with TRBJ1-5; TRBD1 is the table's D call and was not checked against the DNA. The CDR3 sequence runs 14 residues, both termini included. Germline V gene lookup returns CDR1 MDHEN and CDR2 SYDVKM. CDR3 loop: CASILAQGGQPQHF.

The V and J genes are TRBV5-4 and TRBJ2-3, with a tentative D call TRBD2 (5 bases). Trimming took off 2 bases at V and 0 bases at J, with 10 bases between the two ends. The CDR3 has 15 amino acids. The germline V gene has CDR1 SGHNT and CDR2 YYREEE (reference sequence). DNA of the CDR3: TGTGCCAGCAGCTTACTACAGCGGAGCACAGATACGCAGTATTTT. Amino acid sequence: CASSLLQRSTDTQYF. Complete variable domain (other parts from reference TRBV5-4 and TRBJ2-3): ETGVTQSPTHLIKTRGQQVTLRCSSQSGHNTVSWYQQALGQGPQFIFQYYREEENGRGNFPPRFSGLQFPNYSSELNVNALELDDSALYLCASSLLQRSTDTQYFGPGTRLTVL.

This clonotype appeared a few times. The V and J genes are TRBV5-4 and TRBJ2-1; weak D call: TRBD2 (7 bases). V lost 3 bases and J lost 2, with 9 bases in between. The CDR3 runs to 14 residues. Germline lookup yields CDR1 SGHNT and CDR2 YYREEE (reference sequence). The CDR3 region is CASSWGGPYNEQFF. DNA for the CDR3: TGTGCCAGCAGCTGGGGGGGCCCCTACAATGAGCAGTTCTTC. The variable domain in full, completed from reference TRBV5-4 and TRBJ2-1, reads ETGVTQSPTHLIKTRGQQVTLRCSSQSGHNTVSWYQQALGQGPQFIFQYYREEENGRGNFPPRFSGLQFPNYSSELNVNALELDDSALYLCASSWGGPYNEQFFGPGTRLTVL.

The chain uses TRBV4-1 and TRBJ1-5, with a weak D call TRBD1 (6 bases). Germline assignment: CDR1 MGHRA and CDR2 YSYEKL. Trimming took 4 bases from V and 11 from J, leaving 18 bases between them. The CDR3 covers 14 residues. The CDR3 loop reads CASSRGSEQGAQHF. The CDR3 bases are TGCGCCAGCAGCCGCGGATCGGAACAGGGTGCCCAGCATTTT.

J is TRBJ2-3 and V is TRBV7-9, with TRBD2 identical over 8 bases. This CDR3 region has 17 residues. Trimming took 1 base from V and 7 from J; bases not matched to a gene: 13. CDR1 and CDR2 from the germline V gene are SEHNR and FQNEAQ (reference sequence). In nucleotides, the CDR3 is TGTGCCAGCAGCTTAGTGTCGGGAGGGCCAGATCAACATACGCAGTATTTT. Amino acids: CASSLVSGGPDQHTQYF.